Sequencing of this TCR beta chain was carried out in a study of post-analysis software for immune sequencing data. Study outcomes and limitations: TRBV5-6, TRBV5-1 and TRBV20-1 belonged to a set of about 5 TRBV segments that were more frequent in patients than controls.

This CDR3 comprises 15 residues. Per the germline V gene, CDR1 is SGHRS and CDR2 is YFSETQ. Tagging with unique molecular identifiers was a feature of the TCR beta cDNA libraries. There were about 1 to 10 million T cells, and approximately 480,000 cDNA molecules came from them. In TCRdb, the PCR reads were re-called with MiXCR into one record per CDR3 protein. The sample holds fewer than 700,000 distinct CDR3 sequences, roughly 45% seen once. Comment on this clonotype: As yet, its antigen is unknown.

The V call is TRBV5-1, the J call TRBJ2-7; 8 bases are a match to TRBD1. The J call is in doubt because the DNA end fits TRBJ2-5 better. The sample comprised blood. The source of this sequence is a girl aged 10-17 years with multiple sclerosis. DNA of the CDR3: TGCGCCAGCAGCTTGGGGGACAGGAGACAAGAGACCCAGTACTTC. It yields the protein CASSLGDRRQETQYF.